This entry lists 17 T cell receptor beta chains sequenced from one sample in a study of CD8 T cells in ankylosing spondylitis. MiXCR, run by TCRdb on the 5' RACE reads, gives a single entry per CDR3 protein. The sample contains around 120,000 distinct CDR3 sequences, roughly 13% of which appear only once. Sequenced material: blood, either unsorted or a sorted T cell fraction (not recorded which). The receptors were gathered from a female donor with ankylosing spondylitis or in good health (not recorded which).

Points on this clonotype: A much larger clone sits a single nucleotide away, making a read error possible. This chain's CDR3 is CANSLGSSPGETQYF. Here the CDR3 DNA reads TGCGCCAACAGCTTGGGTTCCAGCCCCGGTGAGACCCAGTACTTC. This rearrangement joins TRBV5-1 to TRBJ2-5; D is undetermined. The CDR3 covers 15 residues. Per germline, CDR1 SGHRS and CDR2 YFSETQ.

This clonotype was seen only a few times. The CDR3 sequence: CASSLAGAFQETQYF. CDR3 DNA: TGTGCCAGCAGCTTAGCTGGAGCGTTCCAAGAGACCCAGTACTTC. V is TRBV7-9 and J is TRBJ2-5; D ambiguous. The CDR3 length is 15 residues. Germline CDR1 is SEHNR and CDR2 is FQNEAQ (reference sequence). The ends were cut back, 0 bases at V and 1 base at J, with 9 bases in the middle.

This clonotype was observed a handful of times. The chain links TRBV5-1 to TRBJ2-3, with a possible D match to TRBD1 (5 bases). V was cut by 3 bases and J by 0 bases, with 11 bases left in between. Germline V gene data show CDR1 as SGHRS and CDR2 as YFSETQ. The CDR3 sequence is 15 residues long. CDR3 sequence: CASSSDKPSTDTQYF. CDR3 bases: TGCGCCAGCAGCTCGGACAAACCTAGCACAGATACGCAGTATTTT.

This clonotype appeared many times. The chain is built from TRBV11-1 and TRBJ2-1; 9 bases align to TRBD2. Germline CDR1 reads SGHAT; CDR2 reads FQDESV (reference sequence). V gave up 6 bases and J gave up 1 base; unmatched junction bases: 16. There are 19 residues in the CDR3. Here the CDR3 reads CASRKNRLAGGISYNEQFF. The CDR3, as DNA: TGTGCCAGCAGAAAAAATCGTTTGGCGGGAGGGATATCCTACAATGAGCAGTTCTTC.

This clonotype has a count of ten or more. This rearrangement joins TRBV7-2 to TRBJ2-3; D unresolved. The ends were cut back, 5 bases at V and 14 bases at J, with 20 bases in the middle. The CDR3 loop spans 13 amino acids. CDR1 is SGHTA, CDR2 FQGNSA, per germline. CDR3 nucleotide sequence: TGTGCCAGCAGCGGTGAGGTTACAGCCAGGTGGTATTTT. Encoded protein: CASSGEVTARWYF.

This clonotype was picked up many times. V usage is TRBV7-9 and J usage is TRBJ1-2; D gene ambiguous. The CDR3 length is 16 residues. Germline CDR1 is SEHNR and CDR2 is FQNEAQ (reference sequence). Trimming left V 1 base short and J 5 bases short, with 17 bases between. The CDR3 sequence: CASSLDAGSGVYGYTF. The DNA for the CDR3 is TGTGCCAGCAGCTTAGATGCCGGGTCTGGGGTGTATGGCTACACCTTC.

The chain uses TRBV11-2 and TRBJ2-3; D not resolved. The CDR3 consists of 16 residues. Per germline, CDR1 SGHAT and CDR2 FQNNGV. Trimming left V 1 base short and J 10 bases short, with 21 bases between. CDR3 residues: CASSLVPTRSTHAQYF. In nucleotides, the CDR3 is TGTGCCAGCAGCTTAGTGCCGACCCGAAGCACACATGCGCAGTATTTT.

This chain connects TRBV2 to TRBJ2-2; no firm D call. CDR3 size: 14 residues. V lost 4 bases, J lost 2 bases, and 8 bases lay in between. Germline loops: CDR1 SNHLY, CDR2 FYNNEI. In DNA form, the CDR3 reads TGTGCCAGCAGTGGTTTAGCAAACACCGGGGAGCTGTTTTTT. Its protein product is CASSGLANTGELFF.

The V and J genes are TRBV15 and TRBJ1-1; D gene unclear. Trimming removed 0 bases from V and 0 bases from J, with 8 bases in between. The CDR3 runs to 15 residues. Germline CDR1 is LNHNV and CDR2 is YYDKDF (reference sequence). CDR3 sequence: CATSRDPGMNTEAFF. CDR3 nucleotides: TGTGCCACCAGCAGAGATCCGGGAATGAACACTGAAGCTTTCTTT.

This chain connects TRBV12-5 to TRBJ2-5, with D tentatively TRBD2 (5 bases). This CDR3 contains 12 residues. CDR1 LGHNT and CDR2 FRNRAP come from the germline V gene. Between the trimmed V and J ends, which lost 0 bases and 6 bases, there was a span of 5 bases. The CDR3 DNA reads TGTGCTAGTGGTTTGGTCGGGAAGACCCAGTACTTC. It translates to CASGLVGKTQYF.

This clonotype was picked up many times. The CDR3 is CSVATTGSTEAFF. DNA of the CDR3: TGCAGCGTAGCCACTACAGGGAGTACTGAAGCTTTCTTT. The rearrangement links TRBV29-1 to TRBJ1-1; TRBD1 is a possible D gene (6 bases). This CDR3 has 13 residues. Looked up from germline, CDR1 is SQVTM and CDR2 is ANQGSEA. V was cut by 6 bases and J by 5 bases, with 16 bases left in between.

In this sample, this clonotype turned up many times. V gene TRBV29-1 combines with J gene TRBJ1-2, with 7 bases fitting TRBD1. The V gene end was trimmed by 6 bases and the J gene end by 0 bases; junction bases not matched to a gene: 13. The CDR3 runs 16 residues. Germline assignment: CDR1 SQVTM and CDR2 ANQGSEA. This CDR3 reads CSVSMGQTLTNYGYTF. Here the CDR3 DNA reads TGCAGCGTCTCAATGGGACAGACTCTTACTAACTATGGCTACACCTTC.

This clonotype was found many times. The CDR3 region is CASSLAREGTQYF. DNA for the CDR3: TGTGCCAGCAGCTTAGCTCGGGAAGGTACGCAGTATTTT. This chain uses TRBV11-2 with TRBJ2-3, with D possibly TRBD2 on 5 matching bases. Trimming left V 1 base short and J 8 bases short, with 10 bases between. The CDR3 totals 13 residues. The V gene's germline CDR1 is SGHAT and CDR2 FQNNGV.

This clonotype has ten or more counts. The V and J genes are TRBV27 and TRBJ2-7, with TRBD2 matching over 10 bases. The CDR3 contains 14 residues. The junction had 4 bases not matched to a gene; V was cut back by 5 bases and J by 3 bases. Germline lookup yields CDR1 MNHEY and CDR2 SMNVEV (reference sequence). The CDR3 coding sequence is TGTGCCAGCAGTGTAGCGGGGGGAATCTACGAGCAGTACTTC. Protein product: CASSVAGGIYEQYF.

This clonotype turned up a few times. The V gene is TRBV28, the J gene TRBJ2-1; possible D gene TRBD2, 6 bases. Looked up from germline, CDR1 is MDHEN and CDR2 is SYDVKM. This CDR3 has 15 amino acids. Trimming took off 6 bases at V and 9 bases at J, with 21 bases between the two ends. The CDR3 reads CASSPGSSRLLEQFF. The CDR3 nucleotides read TGTGCCAGCAGCCCCGGGAGCTCAAGGCTCCTTGAGCAGTTCTTC.

The chain joins TRBV6-1 to TRBJ1-3; 8 nucleotides agree with TRBD1. The CDR3 loop spans 15 amino acids. The germline V gene has CDR1 MNHNS and CDR2 SASEGT. J was trimmed by 2 bases and V by 8 bases; bases with no gene match: 8. Written as DNA, the CDR3 is TGTGCCAGCGGGCCGCTGGACAGGGCTGGAAACACCATATATTTT. Its protein product is CASGPLDRAGNTIYF.

This clonotype was seen at least ten times. As DNA, the CDR3 is TGTGCCAGCAGCTTGGTATGGACCTCCTACGAGCAGTACTTC. Its translation: CASSLVWTSYEQYF. This chain uses TRBV5-6 with TRBJ2-7; D is undetermined. Trimming stripped 0 bases from V and 0 bases from J, with 7 bases between. The germline gives CDR1 SGHDT, CDR2 YYEEEE. This CDR3 has 14 amino acids.